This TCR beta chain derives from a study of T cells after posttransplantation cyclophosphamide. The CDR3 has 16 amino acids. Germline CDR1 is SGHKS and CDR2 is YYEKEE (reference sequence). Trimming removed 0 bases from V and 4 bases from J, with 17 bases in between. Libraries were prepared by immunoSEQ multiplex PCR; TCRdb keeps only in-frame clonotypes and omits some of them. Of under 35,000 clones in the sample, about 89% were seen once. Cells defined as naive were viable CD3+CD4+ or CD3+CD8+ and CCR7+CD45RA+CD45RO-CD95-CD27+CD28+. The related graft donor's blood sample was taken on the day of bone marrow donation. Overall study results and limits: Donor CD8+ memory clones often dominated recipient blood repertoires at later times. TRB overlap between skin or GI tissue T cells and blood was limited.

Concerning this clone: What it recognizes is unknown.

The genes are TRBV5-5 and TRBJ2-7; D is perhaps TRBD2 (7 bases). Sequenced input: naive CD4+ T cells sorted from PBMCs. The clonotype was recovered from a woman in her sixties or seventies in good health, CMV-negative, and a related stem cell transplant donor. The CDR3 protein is CASSLGGGLLGYEQYF. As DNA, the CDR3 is TGTGCCAGCAGCTTGGGGGGGGGCCTCTTAGGTTACGAGCAGTACTTC. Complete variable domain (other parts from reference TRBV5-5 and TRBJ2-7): DAGVTQSPTHLIKTRGQQVTLRCSPISGHKSVSWYQQVLGQGPQFIFQYYEKEERGRGNFPDRFSARQFPNYSSELNVNALLLGDSALYLCASSLGGGLLGYEQYFGPGTRLTVT.